This T cell receptor (beta chain) was sequenced in a study of cytotoxic CD8 clonotypes in ibrutinib-treated CLL. The junction had 6 bases not matched to a gene; V was cut back by 4 bases and J by 2 bases. The V gene's germline CDR1 is WNHNN and CDR2 SYGVQD (reference sequence). The CDR3 runs to 15 residues. Libraries were prepared by immunoSEQ multiplex PCR; TCRdb keeps only in-frame clonotypes and omits some of them. Here the sample spans almost 85,000 clones, 86% being singletons. The TCR sequence derives from a human donor with chronic lymphocytic leukemia. Specimen: PBMCs, collected before ibrutinib treatment. The chain has TRBV10-1 and TRBJ2-3, with 7 bases that match TRBD2. The CDR3 protein is CASSAYGRNTDTQYF. The CDR3 bases are TGCGCCAGCAGTGCTTACGGGAGGAACACAGATACGCAGTATTTT.